This TCR beta chain was sequenced in a study of blood T cell repertoires in COVID-19. The overall study: Samples of COVID-19 (acute and convalescent) were obtained from the United States, Italy and Spain. PBMCs, B-cell-depleted T cells, or T cells were the source of the cDNA or gDNA that made up the material.

In the source study's methods: Reference gene primer amplification gave estimated nucleated cell counts. Sequencing used immunoSEQ multiplex PCR; TCRdb keeps in-frame clones, though not all of them. For V, J and clone size, that table is used; D and trimming come from the DNA. Of over 200,000 clones listed, 75% to 90% were seen once; the top ten hold approximately 5%. There are 15 residues in the CDR3. The germline V gene encodes CDR1 SEHNR and CDR2 FQNEAQ (reference sequence). The V gene lost 5 bases and the J gene lost 0 bases, with 11 bases spanning the gap. The receptor comes from a human donor in a cohort sampled during active COVID-19. The V gene is TRBV7-9, the J gene TRBJ1-5, with D unclear. Input material: peripheral blood. The CDR3 spells CASSPETDSNQPQHF. DNA of the CDR3: TGTGCCAGCAGCCCAGAGACTGATAGCAATCAGCCCCAGCATTTT.